This T cell receptor (delta chain) was identified during a study of gamma-delta T cells after stem cell transplantation. Trimming removed 0 bases from V and 5 bases from J; junction bases left unmatched: 13. Looked up from germline, CDR1 is GEAIGNYY and CDR2 is EKD. The CDR3 is made up of 20 amino acids. TCRdb reanalysed the RT-PCR reads with CATT. The table shows around 2,500 delta-chain clones, with 1.6% occurring only once. This clone counts as medium-sized (0.01 to 0.1%). This sequence was found in a human donor. It is not recorded whose cells these are; they may come from a transplant donor. V and J are TRDV2 and TRDJ3, with TRDD3 identical over 9 bases. The sequencing sample was made of gamma-delta T cells. CDR3 DNA sequence: TGTGCCTGTGACACCGTGGTGGGGGATAAGGCGCCTCGGGACACCCGACAGATGTTTTTC. Its protein product is CACDTVVGDKAPRDTRQMFF.